One and the same sample provided the 9 T cell receptor beta chains below, sequenced in a study of circulating and synovial CD4+ cells in juvenile arthritis (dated by TCRdb to between 2012 and 2015). Libraries were built with the immunoSEQ multiplex PCR assay. Not all clones reach the TCRdb copy of this immuneACCESS table, which keeps in-frame sequences only. Checked studies attribute under half of the gap to unresolved V genes and leave the rest unexplained. The sample includes 25,000 to 35,000 clones, with over 85% observed a single time. The top ten hold around 2.8% of the sample. The sample consisted of CD4+ T cells from blood. Source of these receptors: a human donor with juvenile idiopathic arthritis.

This chain uses TRBV6-1 with TRBJ2-7; TRBD2 is a possible D gene (7 bases). The germline gives CDR1 MNHNS, CDR2 SASEGT. Deletions cut 1 base from V and 7 bases from J, with 20 bases between. The CDR3 has 16 amino acids. The CDR3 bases are TGTGCCAGCAGTGAAGTTCCACAGGGTAGAGCGGGGGAGCAGTACTTC. Protein sequence: CASSEVPQGRAGEQYF.

The rearrangement joins TRBV30 to TRBJ1-1, with TRBD1 as a possible D gene (5 bases). V lost 4 bases and J 5 bases, leaving 20 bases between the germline ends. The germline gives CDR1 GTSNPN, CDR2 SVGIG (reference sequence). The CDR3 is 15 residues long. The CDR3 sequence: CAWTGPGGVRTEAFF. The CDR3 DNA reads as TGTGCCTGGACCGGCCCCGGGGGTGTCCGAACTGAAGCTTTCTTT.

V and J are TRBV14 and TRBJ1-3; D possibly corresponds to TRBD1 (5 bases). The V and J ends lost 4 bases and 2 bases respectively, with 9 bases between them. The CDR3 sequence is 14 residues long. Germline-derived CDR1 and CDR2 are SGHDN and FVKESK. CDR3: CASSPLGPGNTIYF. The CDR3 DNA reads TGTGCCAGCAGCCCCCTGGGGCCTGGAAACACCATATATTTT.

Comments on this clone: An end of the junction does not agree with germline; a read error may underlie this. J is TRBJ1-4 and V is TRBV2; 8 bases are shared with TRBD1. This CDR3 comprises 16 residues. The germline CDR1 and CDR2 sequences are SNHLY and FYNNEI. Here the CDR3 reads CASSGLRRPTGTGILF. The CDR3 coding sequence is TGTGCCAGCAGTGGCCTGCGACGACCGACCGGGACAGGAATCCTTTTT.

The CDR3 loop reads CASSLQGSSGANVLTF. The CDR3 nucleotides are TGCGCCAGCAGCCTACAGGGGAGCTCTGGGGCCAACGTCCTGACTTTC. V usage is TRBV4-1 and J usage is TRBJ2-6; 7 positions agree with TRBD1. Per the germline V gene, CDR1 is MGHRA and CDR2 is YSYEKL. The length of the CDR3 is 16 residues. The ends lost 4 bases at V and 0 bases at J; junction bases unmatched: 3.

The chain combines TRBV11-2 with TRBJ2-2; TRBD1 is a possible D gene (6 bases). Germline V gene data show CDR1 as SGHAT and CDR2 as FQNNGV. The CDR3 is made up of 14 amino acids. V was clipped by 2 bases and J by 5 bases, with 9 bases between them. The DNA of the CDR3 is TGTGCCAGCAGCTTAATAAGGGGGACCGGGGAGCTGTTTTTT. Translated, it gives CASSLIRGTGELFF.

This chain links TRBV6-5 with TRBJ2-1, with D perhaps matching TRBD2 (6 bases). The CDR3 has 14 amino acids. V lost 8 bases, J lost 5 bases, and 16 bases lay in between. Germline V gene lookup returns CDR1 MNHEY and CDR2 SVGAGI. CDR3 sequence: CASFSGRGDNEQFF. The CDR3 DNA sequence: TGTGCCAGCTTTAGCGGCCGGGGTGACAATGAGCAGTTCTTC.

The chain recombines TRBV28 with TRBJ2-2; maybe TRBD2 (5 bases). Trimming took off 3 bases at V and 3 bases at J, with 14 bases between the two ends. Germline values: CDR1 MDHEN, CDR2 SYDVKM. The CDR3 is made up of 16 amino acids. The CDR3 reads CASSLAGIGHTGELFF. CDR3 coding DNA: TGTGCCAGCAGTTTGGCCGGGATAGGGCACACCGGGGAGCTGTTTTTT.

The chain uses TRBV25-1 and TRBJ2-1, with 8 bases fitting TRBD2. Unmatched junction bases numbered 8, after V lost 7 bases and J lost 0 bases. Looked up from germline, CDR1 is MGHDK and CDR2 is SYGVNS. The CDR3 spans 16 residues. CDR3 in amino acids: CASTGRARSSYNEQFF. The CDR3 DNA reads TGTGCCAGCACCGGGAGGGCCCGTAGCTCCTACAATGAGCAGTTCTTC.